The clone carrying this T cell receptor (beta chain) was observed many times. Its antigen is as yet unknown. This entry belongs to a study of molecular identifiers for immune sequencing clone quantification. From germline, CDR1 is SNHLY and CDR2 FYNNEI. V lost 4 bases to trimming and J lost 3 bases, with 9 bases between them. This CDR3 region has 13 residues. Study-wide points: Clones that exceeded 20 RNA copies held over 97% of effector molecules, yet under 1% in naive cells. Identical TCR molecules can share a barcode, and this sharing could underestimate highly expanded clone sizes.

TCRdb called the PCR reads again in MiXCR, with one record for every CDR3 protein. The table shows about 300,000 distinct CDR3 sequences, with over 20% occurring only once. The receptor comes from a human donor in good health. Some libraries in this study had Jurkat cell RNA spiked in. The material sequenced was naive CD8+ T cells from blood, with Jurkat cell RNA spiked in. Noted subset: FACS-sorted CD8+CD4-CCR7+CD45RA+ naive T cells. The chain carries TRBV2 and TRBJ1-1; D gene unclear. CDR3 sequence reads: CASSGGTYTEAFF. CDR3 nucleotide sequence: TGTGCCAGCAGTGGTGGCACCTACACTGAAGCTTTCTTT.